The 5 T cell receptor beta chains below all came from one sample that was sequenced in a study of PD-L1 blockade in urothelial cancer. The method was immunoSEQ multiplex PCR; TCRdb's version includes in-frame clones alone and lacks a portion of them. This sample has some 120,000 clones, with 65% to 85% found just once. The time point: pretreatment peripheral blood. Sequenced here: PBMCs, sampled around atezolizumab (anti-PD-L1) treatment. Source of these receptors: a man aged 45 to 65 with urothelial cancer.

The rearrangement links TRBV15 to TRBJ2-3; D gene ambiguous. The CDR3 loop spans 16 amino acids. Trimming took 0 bases from V and 2 from J, leaving 12 bases between them. Germline CDR1 LNHNV, CDR2 YYDKDF (reference sequence). Here the CDR3 DNA reads TGTGCCACCAGCAGAGATCCTGGCCCATACACAGATACGCAGTATTTT. Amino acids: CATSRDPGPYTDTQYF.

This chain joins TRBV5-5 and TRBJ1-2; weak D call: TRBD1 (5 bases). This CDR3 has 14 amino acids. Germline assignment: CDR1 SGHKS and CDR2 YYEKEE (reference sequence). The ends were cut back, 4 bases at V and 4 bases at J, with 14 bases in the middle. CDR3 DNA: TGTGCCAGCAGCCCGGCCCCAGGGTCCTATGGCTACACCTTC. This codes for CASSPAPGSYGYTF. Combining the CDR3 with reference TRBV5-5 and TRBJ1-2 gives the whole variable domain DAGVTQSPTHLIKTRGQQVTLRCSPISGHKSVSWYQQVLGQGPQFIFQYYEKEERGRGNFPDRFSARQFPNYSSELNVNALLLGDSALYLCASSPAPGSYGYTFGSGTRLTVV.

This chain connects TRBV4-2 to TRBJ2-5; 13 nucleotides align to TRBD2. CDR3 length: 17 amino acids. V trimming: 3 bases; J trimming: 0 bases; junction bases outside the gene matches: 4. Germline V lookup: CDR1 LGHNA, CDR2 YNFKEQ. CDR3 region: CASSQKGLAGYQETQYF. CDR3 sequence (DNA): TGTGCCAGCAGCCAGAAGGGACTAGCGGGGTACCAAGAGACCCAGTACTTC.

V usage is TRBV19 and J usage is TRBJ1-1; TRBD1 matches at 7 bases. The germline gives CDR1 LNHDA, CDR2 SQIVND (reference sequence). The CDR3 totals 14 residues. V shed 9 bases and J 2 bases; nucleotides not matched to a gene: 9. The CDR3 coding sequence is TGTGCCAGCACGACGACAGGGTTTAACACTGAAGCTTTCTTT. It is translated as CASTTTGFNTEAFF.

This chain connects TRBV11-2 to TRBJ1-2; 8 bases are shared with TRBD1. In germline, CDR1 is SGHAT, CDR2 FQNNGV. Trimming cost V 4 bases and J 5 bases; bases outside gene matches: 6. The CDR3 extends over 14 amino acids. The CDR3 protein is CASSSQRQGYGYTF. DNA of the CDR3: TGTGCCAGCAGCTCCCAAAGACAGGGGTATGGCTACACCTTC.